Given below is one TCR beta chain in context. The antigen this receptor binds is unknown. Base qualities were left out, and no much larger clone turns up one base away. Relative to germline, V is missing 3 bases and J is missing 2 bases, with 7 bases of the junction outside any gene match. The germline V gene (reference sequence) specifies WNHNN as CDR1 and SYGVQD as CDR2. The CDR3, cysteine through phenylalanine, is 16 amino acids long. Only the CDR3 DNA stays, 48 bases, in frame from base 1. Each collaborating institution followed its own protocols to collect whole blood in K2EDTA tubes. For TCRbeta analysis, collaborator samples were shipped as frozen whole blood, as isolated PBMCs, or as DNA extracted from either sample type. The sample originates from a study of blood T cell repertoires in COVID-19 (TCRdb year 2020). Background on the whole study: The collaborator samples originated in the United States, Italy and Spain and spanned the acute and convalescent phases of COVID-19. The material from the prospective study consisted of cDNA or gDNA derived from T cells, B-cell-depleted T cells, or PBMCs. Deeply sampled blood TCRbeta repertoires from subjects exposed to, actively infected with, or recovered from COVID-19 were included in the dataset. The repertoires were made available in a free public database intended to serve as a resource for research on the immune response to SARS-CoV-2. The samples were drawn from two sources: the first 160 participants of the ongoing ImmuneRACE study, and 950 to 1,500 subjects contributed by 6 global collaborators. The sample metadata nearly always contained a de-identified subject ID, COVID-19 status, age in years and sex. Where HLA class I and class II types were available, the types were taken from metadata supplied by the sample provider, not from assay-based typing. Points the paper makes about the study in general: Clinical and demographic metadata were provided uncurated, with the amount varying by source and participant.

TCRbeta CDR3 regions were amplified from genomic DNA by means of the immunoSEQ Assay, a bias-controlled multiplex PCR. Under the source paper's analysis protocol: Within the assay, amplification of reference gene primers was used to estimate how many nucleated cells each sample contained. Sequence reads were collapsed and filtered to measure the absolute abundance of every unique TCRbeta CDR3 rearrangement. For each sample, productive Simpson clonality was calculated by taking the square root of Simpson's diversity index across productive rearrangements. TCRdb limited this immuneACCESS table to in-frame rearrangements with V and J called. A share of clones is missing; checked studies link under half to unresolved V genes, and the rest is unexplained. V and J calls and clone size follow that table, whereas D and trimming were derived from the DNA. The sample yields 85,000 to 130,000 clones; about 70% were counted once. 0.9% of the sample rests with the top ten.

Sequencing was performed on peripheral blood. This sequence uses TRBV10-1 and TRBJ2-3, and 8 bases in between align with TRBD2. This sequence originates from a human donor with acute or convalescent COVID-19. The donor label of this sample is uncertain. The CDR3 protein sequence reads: CASSEASGGVTDTQYF. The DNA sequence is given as TGCGCCAGCAGTGAAGCCAGCGGGGGAGTCACAGATACGCAGTATTTT.